This TCR beta chain was recovered during a study of blood T cell repertoires in COVID-19 (dated by TCRdb to about 2020). About the investigation overall: Samples covering the acute and convalescent phases of COVID-19 were provided by collaborators in the United States, Italy and Spain. The repertoires were released in a freely available public database meant as a resource for research on the immune response to SARS-CoV-2. The samples were drawn from two sources: the first 160 participants of the ongoing ImmuneRACE study, and 1,254 subjects contributed by 6 global collaborators. Where available, HLA class I and class II types were obtained from metadata supplied by the sample provider rather than from assay-based typing. Subjects who had been exposed to COVID-19, were actively infected with it, or had recovered from it provided the deeply sampled blood TCRbeta repertoires that made up the dataset. The prospective study material was composed of cDNA or gDNA derived from T cells, B-cell-depleted T cells, or PBMCs. A de-identified subject ID, COVID-19 status, age in years and sex were almost always included in the sample metadata.

Results and caveats for the whole study, not just this receptor: The amount of clinical and demographic metadata varied by source and participant and was provided uncurated.

The immunoSEQ Assay, a bias-controlled multiplex PCR, was used to amplify TCRbeta CDR3 regions from genomic DNA. The source study handled its data this way. The number of nucleated cells in each sample was estimated by amplification of reference gene primers within the assay. Sequence reads were collapsed and filtered to measure the absolute abundance of every unique TCRbeta CDR3 rearrangement. Productive Simpson clonality was computed per sample as the square root of Simpson's diversity index over productive rearrangements. TCRdb mirrors the immuneACCESS table, restricted to in-frame sequences. Some clones are absent from its copies; in checked studies, under half trace to an unresolved V gene, and the reason for the others is unknown. The D gene and trimming were derived from the DNA, and the V and J assignments and clone size from that table. This sample has fewer than 150,000 clones in its table, and less than 85% of those were observed once. The top ten hold around 6.8% of the sample.

Collaborating institutions collected whole blood in K2EDTA tubes following their own protocols. For TCRbeta analysis, collaborator samples were shipped as frozen whole blood, as isolated PBMCs, or as DNA extracted from either sample type. Ends trimmed: V by 0 bases, J by 14 bases; bases unmatched to a gene: 2. Measured from the cysteine to the phenylalanine, the CDR3 is 12 residues long. CDR3 DNA only is kept here, 36 bases in frame from base 1. CDR1 and CDR2 are drawn from the germline V gene: SGHRS, YFSETQ. Comment on this clone: Its antigen remains unidentified. There are no base qualities to consult, and no much larger clone falls within one base.

The source material was peripheral blood. The receptor comes from a human donor in a cohort sampled during active COVID-19. The rearrangement joined TRBV5-1 to TRBJ2-3, with 11 bases matching TRBD2. The DNA reads TGCGCCAGCAGCTTGGGACTAGCGGGGCCGTATTTT. This codes for CASSLGLAGPYF.